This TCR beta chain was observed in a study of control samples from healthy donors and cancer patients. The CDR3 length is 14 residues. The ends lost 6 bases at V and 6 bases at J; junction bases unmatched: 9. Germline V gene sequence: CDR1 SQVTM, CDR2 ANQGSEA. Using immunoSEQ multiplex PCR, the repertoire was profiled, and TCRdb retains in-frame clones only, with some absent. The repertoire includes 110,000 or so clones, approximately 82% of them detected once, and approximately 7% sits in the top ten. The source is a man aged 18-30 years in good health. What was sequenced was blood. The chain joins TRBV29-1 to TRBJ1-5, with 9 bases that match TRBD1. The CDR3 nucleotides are TGCAGCGTCGCCTTCGGGACAGGGCCTCAGCCCCAGCATTTT. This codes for CSVAFGTGPQPQHF.